Following are 2 T cell receptor beta chains from one sample sequenced in a study of blood T cell repertoires in COVID-19. The table came from immunoSEQ multiplex PCR; TCRdb's copy has only in-frame clones and leaves some out. The profile shows around 170,000 clones, around 88% of them singletons. The material sequenced was PBMCs or T cells enriched from blood (not recorded which). The receptors here all came from a woman in her 30s who had recovered from COVID-19.

The chain joins TRBV19 to TRBJ2-7; TRBD2 is a possible D gene (5 bases). CDR1 LNHDA and CDR2 SQIVND come from the germline V gene (reference sequence). V lost 0 bases and J 1 base, leaving 7 bases between the germline ends. CDR3 size: 14 residues. Here the CDR3 reads CASSIDDYSYEQYF. DNA of the CDR3: TGTGCCAGTAGTATAGATGACTATTCCTACGAGCAGTACTTC.

There are a few counts of this clone. The chain combines TRBV5-1 with TRBJ2-3, with 7 bases matching TRBD2. The CDR3 sequence is 14 residues long. The trim removed 4 bases at V and 4 bases at J, leaving 6 bases unmatched. Per the germline V gene, CDR1 is SGHRS and CDR2 is YFSETQ. Here the CDR3 reads CASSRRENPDTQYF. The CDR3 DNA is TGCGCCAGCAGCCGGCGGGAGAACCCAGATACGCAGTATTTT.